This entry concerns a single T cell receptor (beta chain). The data are from a study of blood T cell repertoires in COVID-19. About the study: Spain, Italy and the United States supplied samples that represented acute and convalescent COVID-19.

Germline V gene data show CDR1 as SGHTA and CDR2 as FQGNSA. This CDR3 has 14 amino acids. Trimming took 6 bases from V and 2 from J, leaving 10 bases between them. As handled by the study authors: From reference gene primer amplification, estimates of nucleated cell counts were derived. Profiling relied on immunoSEQ multiplex PCR, and the TCRdb table lists in-frame clones only, not all of them. That table is the source of V, J and clone size, and D and trimming were worked out from the DNA. The data contain approximately 140,000 clones, 88% of them singletons. The chain employs TRBV7-2 and TRBJ2-2; no clear D gene. Specimen: peripheral blood. This TCR was sampled from a human donor with COVID-19, enrolled during active disease. The donor label of this sample is uncertain. The CDR3 region is CASSRHVNTGELFF. CDR3 bases: TGTGCCAGCAGTCGACATGTAAACACCGGGGAGCTGTTTTTT. Using reference TRBV7-2 and TRBJ2-2 for the parts outside the CDR3, the full variable domain is GAGVSQSPSNKVTEKGKDVELRCDPISGHTALYWYRQSLGQGLEFLIYFQGNSAPDKSGLPSDRFSAERTGGSVSTLTIQRTQQEDSAVYLCASSRHVNTGELFFGEGSRLTVL.